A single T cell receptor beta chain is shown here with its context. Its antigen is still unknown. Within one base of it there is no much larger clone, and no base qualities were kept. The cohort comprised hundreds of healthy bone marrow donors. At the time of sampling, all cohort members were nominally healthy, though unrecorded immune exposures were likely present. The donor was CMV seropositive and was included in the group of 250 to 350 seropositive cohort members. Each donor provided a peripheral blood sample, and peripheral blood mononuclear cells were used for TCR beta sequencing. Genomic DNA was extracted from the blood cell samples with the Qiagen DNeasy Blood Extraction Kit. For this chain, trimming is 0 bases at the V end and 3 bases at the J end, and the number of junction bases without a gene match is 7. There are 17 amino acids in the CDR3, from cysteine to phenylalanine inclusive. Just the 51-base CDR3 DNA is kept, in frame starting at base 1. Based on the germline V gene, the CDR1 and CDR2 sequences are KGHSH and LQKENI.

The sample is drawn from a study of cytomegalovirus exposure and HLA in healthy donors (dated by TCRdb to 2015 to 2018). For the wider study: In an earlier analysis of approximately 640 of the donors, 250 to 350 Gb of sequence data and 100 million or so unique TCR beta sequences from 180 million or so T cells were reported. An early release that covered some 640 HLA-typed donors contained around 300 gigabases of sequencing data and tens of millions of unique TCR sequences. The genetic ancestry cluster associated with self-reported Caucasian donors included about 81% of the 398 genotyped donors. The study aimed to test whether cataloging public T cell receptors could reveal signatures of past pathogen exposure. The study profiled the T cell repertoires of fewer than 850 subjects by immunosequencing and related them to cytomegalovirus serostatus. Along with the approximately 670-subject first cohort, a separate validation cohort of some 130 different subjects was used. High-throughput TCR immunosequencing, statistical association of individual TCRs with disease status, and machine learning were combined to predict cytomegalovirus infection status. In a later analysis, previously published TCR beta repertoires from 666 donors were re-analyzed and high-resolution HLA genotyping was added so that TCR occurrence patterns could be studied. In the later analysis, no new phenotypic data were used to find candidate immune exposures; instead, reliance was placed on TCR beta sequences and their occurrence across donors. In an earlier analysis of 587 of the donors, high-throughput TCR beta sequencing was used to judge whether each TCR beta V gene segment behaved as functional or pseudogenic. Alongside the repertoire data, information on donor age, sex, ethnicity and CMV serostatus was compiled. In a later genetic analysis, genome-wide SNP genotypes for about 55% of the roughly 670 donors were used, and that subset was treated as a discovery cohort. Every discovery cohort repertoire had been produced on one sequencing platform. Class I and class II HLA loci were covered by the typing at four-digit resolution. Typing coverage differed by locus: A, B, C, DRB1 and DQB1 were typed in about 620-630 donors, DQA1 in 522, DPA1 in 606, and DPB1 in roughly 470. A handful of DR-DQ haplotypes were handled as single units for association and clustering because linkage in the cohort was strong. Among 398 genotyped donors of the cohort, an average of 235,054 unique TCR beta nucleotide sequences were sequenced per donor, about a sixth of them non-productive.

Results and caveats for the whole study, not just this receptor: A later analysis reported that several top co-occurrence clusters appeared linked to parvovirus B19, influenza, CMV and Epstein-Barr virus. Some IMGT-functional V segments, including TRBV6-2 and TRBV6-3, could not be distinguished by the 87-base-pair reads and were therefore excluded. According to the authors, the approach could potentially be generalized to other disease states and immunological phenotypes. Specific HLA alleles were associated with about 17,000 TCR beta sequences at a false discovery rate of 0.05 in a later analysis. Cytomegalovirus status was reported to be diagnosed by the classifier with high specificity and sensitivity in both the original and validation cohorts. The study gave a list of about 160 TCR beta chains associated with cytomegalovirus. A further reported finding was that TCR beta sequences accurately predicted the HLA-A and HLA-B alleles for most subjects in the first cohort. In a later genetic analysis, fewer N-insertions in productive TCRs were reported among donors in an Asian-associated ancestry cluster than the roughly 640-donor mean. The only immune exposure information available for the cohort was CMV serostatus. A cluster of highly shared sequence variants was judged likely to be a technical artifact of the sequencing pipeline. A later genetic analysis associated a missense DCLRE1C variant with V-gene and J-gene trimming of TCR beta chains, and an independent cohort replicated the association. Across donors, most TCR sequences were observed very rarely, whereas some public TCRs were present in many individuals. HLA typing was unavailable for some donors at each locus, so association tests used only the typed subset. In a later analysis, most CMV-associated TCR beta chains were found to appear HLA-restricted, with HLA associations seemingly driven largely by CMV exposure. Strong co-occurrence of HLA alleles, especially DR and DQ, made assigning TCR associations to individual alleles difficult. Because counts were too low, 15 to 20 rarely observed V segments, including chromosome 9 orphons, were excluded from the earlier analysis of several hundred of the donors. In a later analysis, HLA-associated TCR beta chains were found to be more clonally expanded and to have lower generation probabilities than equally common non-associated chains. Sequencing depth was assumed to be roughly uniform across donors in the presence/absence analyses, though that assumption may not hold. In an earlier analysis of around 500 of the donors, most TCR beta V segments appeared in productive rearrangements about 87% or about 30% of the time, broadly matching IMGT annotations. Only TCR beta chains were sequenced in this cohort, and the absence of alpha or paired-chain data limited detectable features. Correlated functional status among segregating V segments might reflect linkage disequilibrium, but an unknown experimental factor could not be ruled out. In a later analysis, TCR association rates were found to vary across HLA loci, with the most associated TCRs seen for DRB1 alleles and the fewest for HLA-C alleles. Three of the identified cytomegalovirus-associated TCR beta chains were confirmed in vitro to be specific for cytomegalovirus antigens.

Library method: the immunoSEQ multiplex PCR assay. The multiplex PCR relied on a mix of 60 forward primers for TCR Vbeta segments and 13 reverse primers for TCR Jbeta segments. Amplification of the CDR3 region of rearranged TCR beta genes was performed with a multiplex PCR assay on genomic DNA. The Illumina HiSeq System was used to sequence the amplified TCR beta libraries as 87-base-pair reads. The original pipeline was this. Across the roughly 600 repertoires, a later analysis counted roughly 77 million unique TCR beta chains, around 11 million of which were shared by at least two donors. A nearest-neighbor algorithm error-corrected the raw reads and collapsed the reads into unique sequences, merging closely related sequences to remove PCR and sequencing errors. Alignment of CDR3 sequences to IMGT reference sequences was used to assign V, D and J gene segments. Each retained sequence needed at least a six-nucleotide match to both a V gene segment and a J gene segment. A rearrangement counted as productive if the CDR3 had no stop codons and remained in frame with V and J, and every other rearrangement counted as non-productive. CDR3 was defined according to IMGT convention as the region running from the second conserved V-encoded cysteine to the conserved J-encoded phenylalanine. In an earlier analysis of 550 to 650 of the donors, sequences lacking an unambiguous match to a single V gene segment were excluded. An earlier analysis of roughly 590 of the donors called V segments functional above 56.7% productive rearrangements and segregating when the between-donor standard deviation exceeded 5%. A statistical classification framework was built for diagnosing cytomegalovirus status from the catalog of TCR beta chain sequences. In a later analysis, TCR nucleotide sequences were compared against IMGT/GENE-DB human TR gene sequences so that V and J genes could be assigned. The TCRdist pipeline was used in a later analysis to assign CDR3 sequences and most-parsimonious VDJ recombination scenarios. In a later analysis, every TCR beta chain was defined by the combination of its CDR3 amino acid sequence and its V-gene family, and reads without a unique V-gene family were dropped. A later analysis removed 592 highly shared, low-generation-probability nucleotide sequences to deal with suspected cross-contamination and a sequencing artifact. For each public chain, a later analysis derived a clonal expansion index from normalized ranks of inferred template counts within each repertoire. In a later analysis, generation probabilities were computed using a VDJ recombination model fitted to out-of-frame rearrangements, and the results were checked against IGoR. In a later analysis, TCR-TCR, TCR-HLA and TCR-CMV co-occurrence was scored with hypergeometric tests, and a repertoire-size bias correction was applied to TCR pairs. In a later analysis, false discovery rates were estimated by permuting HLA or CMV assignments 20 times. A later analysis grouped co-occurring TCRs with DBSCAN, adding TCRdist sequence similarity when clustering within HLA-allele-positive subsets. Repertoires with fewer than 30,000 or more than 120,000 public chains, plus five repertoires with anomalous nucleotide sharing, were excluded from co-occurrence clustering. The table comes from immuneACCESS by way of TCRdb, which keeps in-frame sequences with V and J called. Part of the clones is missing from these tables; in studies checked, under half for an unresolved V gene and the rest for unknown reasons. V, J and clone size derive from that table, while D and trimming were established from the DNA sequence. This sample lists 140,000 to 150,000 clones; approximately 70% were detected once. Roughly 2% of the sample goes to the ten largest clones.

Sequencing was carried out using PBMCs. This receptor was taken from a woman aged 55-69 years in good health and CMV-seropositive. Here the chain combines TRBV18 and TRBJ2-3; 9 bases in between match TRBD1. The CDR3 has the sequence CASSPPGTGQGTDTQYF. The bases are TGTGCCAGCTCACCACCGGGGACGGGACAGGGAACAGATACGCAGTATTTT.